This TCR beta chain emerged from a study of vaccination and CD4 T cells after COVID-19. Looking at the study overall: Samples after vaccination came a median about 72 days past dose two, ranging 14 to 241.

Sequencing of cultured CD4+ T cell DNA used the Oncomine TCR Beta short-read assay. A single record per CDR3 protein comes from TCRdb applying MiXCR to the PCR reads. This table has about 5,100 distinct CDR3 sequences, roughly 60% appearing once. V dropped 6 bases and J dropped 7 bases, with 12 bases sitting between them. CDR1 and CDR2 (germline): MNHEY, SMNVEV (reference sequence). CDR3 size: 12 residues. This clonotype has just a few counts. No antigen is known for it. Study conclusions and caveats: The median count of SARS-CoV-2-reactive clonotypes rose from around 20 to 38, not significantly.

The treatment is: roughly ten-day PBMC culture with coronavirus spike peptide pools or control peptides (ViraFEST assay). This TCR derives from a human donor who had recovered from COVID-19. The sequenced sample consisted of CD4+ T cells from blood, cultured in vitro. This chain connects TRBV27 to TRBJ1-2; tentative D call: TRBD1 (5 bases). The CDR3 DNA is TGTGCCAGCAGGCCAGGGCAGTCTGGCTACACCTTC. The encoded protein is CASRPGQSGYTF.